One and the same sample provided the 32 T cell receptor beta chains below, sequenced in a study of post-analysis software for immune sequencing data. Study-level points and caveats: In patients, about 5 TRBV segments were more frequent than in controls, with TRBV5-6, TRBV5-1 and TRBV20-1 among them.

These receptors' targets are unknown. TCR beta cDNA libraries had unique molecular identifiers. MiXCR, run by TCRdb on the PCR reads, gives a single entry per CDR3 protein. In the table there are over 700,000 distinct CDR3 sequences, roughly 27% of which are singletons. Material for sequencing was blood. These receptors all come from a girl between 10 and 17 years old with multiple sclerosis.

The V call is TRBV7-9, the J call TRBJ1-2; 10 nucleotides match TRBD1. V lost 4 bases to trimming and J lost 2 bases; unmatched junction nucleotides: 4. The CDR3 is 15 amino acids. The germline V gene encodes CDR1 SEHNR and CDR2 FQNEAQ (reference sequence). The CDR3 region is CASSSTGGRNYGYTF. The CDR3 DNA reads as TGTGCCAGCAGCTCGACAGGGGGCAGGAACTATGGCTACACCTTC. Complete variable domain (other parts from reference TRBV7-9 and TRBJ1-2): DTGVSQNPRHKITKRGQNVTFRCDPISEHNRLYWYRQTLGQGPEFLTYFQNEAQLEKSRLLSDRFSAERPKGSFSTLEIQRTEQGDSAMYLCASSSTGGRNYGYTFGSGTRLTVV.

The rearrangement joins TRBV27 to TRBJ2-7; 12 nucleotides match TRBD2. The CDR3 consists of 15 residues. CDR1 and CDR2 (germline): MNHEY, SMNVEV (reference sequence). V trimming: 6 bases; J trimming: 2 bases; junction bases outside the gene matches: 5. CDR3 region: CASSRSSGRAYEQYF. DNA of the CDR3: TGTGCCAGCAGCCGCTCTAGCGGGAGGGCCTACGAGCAGTACTTC.

A few counts support this clonotype. This chain connects TRBV5-1 to TRBJ1-1; TRBD1 is a possible D gene (6 bases). V lost 0 bases to trimming and J lost 8 bases, with 11 bases between them. The CDR3 consists of 13 residues. From germline, CDR1 is SGHRS and CDR2 YFSETQ. The CDR3 reads CASSLATGTEAFF. As DNA, the CDR3 is TGCGCCAGCAGCTTGGCCACCGGGACAGAAGCTTTCTTT.

This clonotype was observed a handful of times. This chain uses TRBV4-2 with TRBJ2-3, with 7 bases that match TRBD1. The V segment lost 2 bases and the J segment 2 bases; nucleotides outside the gene matches: 4. Germline values: CDR1 LGHNA, CDR2 YNFKEQ. The CDR3 consists of 15 residues. The CDR3 reads CASSQQTGVTDTQYF. The CDR3 bases are TGTGCCAGCAGCCAACAAACAGGGGTCACAGATACGCAGTATTTT.

J is TRBJ2-5 and V is TRBV20-1; 8 bases agree with TRBD2. V gave up 5 bases and J gave up 5 bases; unmatched junction bases: 10. The germline CDR1 and CDR2 sequences are DFQATT and SNEGSKA (reference sequence). The length of the CDR3 is 14 residues. The CDR3: CSARSGTSSETQYF. The CDR3 DNA sequence: TGCAGTGCTCGCTCCGGGACTAGTTCGGAGACCCAGTACTTC.

This clonotype showed up just a few times. This chain joins TRBV27 and TRBJ1-5, with D perhaps matching TRBD1 (5 bases). V was cut by 11 bases and J by 3 bases, with 11 bases left in between. Germline CDR1 is MNHEY and CDR2 is SMNVEV (reference sequence). CDR3 length: 12 amino acids. CDR3 sequence: CAVGPYNQPQHF. The DNA of the CDR3 is TGTGCCGTGGGACCGTACAATCAGCCCCAGCATTTT.

The V call is TRBV20-1, the J call TRBJ1-6; tentative D call: TRBD1 (6 bases). Germline loops: CDR1 DFQATT, CDR2 SNEGSKA (reference sequence). The CDR3 length is 14 residues. With 0 bases removed from V and 7 bases from J, the gap between germline ends came to 10 bases. CDR3 nucleotide sequence: TGCAGTGCTAGAGAAGGGGGTTGGAATTCACCCCTCCACTTT. Its translation is CSAREGGWNSPLHF.

This clonotype appeared a few times. The V call is TRBV6-5, the J call TRBJ1-2; unclear D gene. The CDR3 length is 13 residues. Looked up from germline, CDR1 is MNHEY and CDR2 is SVGAGI. V lost 0 bases and J 2 bases, leaving 4 bases between the germline ends. The DNA of the CDR3 is TGTGCCAGCAGTTACTCCTTGAACTATGGCTACACCTTC. It codes for CASSYSLNYGYTF.

CDR3 coding DNA: TGTGCCAGCAGTTCCGGGGGGGACGCCTACAATGAGCAGTTCTTC. Translation gives CASSSGGDAYNEQFF. This chain uses TRBV27 with TRBJ2-1; 8 bases map to TRBD2. Germline lookup yields CDR1 MNHEY and CDR2 SMNVEV (reference sequence). Trimming cost V 4 bases and J 2 bases; bases outside gene matches: 4. CDR3 size: 15 residues.

This clonotype occurred a few times. V and J are TRBV6-2 or TRBV6-3 and TRBJ2-6, with D tentatively TRBD1 (5 bases). Trimming cost V 3 bases and J 0 bases, with 12 bases left between them. The length of the CDR3 is 17 residues. The germline gives CDR1 MNHEY, CDR2 SVGEGT. This chain's CDR3 is CASSYLLTGSGANVLTF. The CDR3 coding sequence is TGTGCCAGCAGTTATCTCCTAACAGGCTCTGGGGCCAACGTCCTGACTTTC.

This clonotype was recorded a few times. This chain joins TRBV12-3 or TRBV12-4 and TRBJ1-6; 7 bases fit TRBD1. V shed 2 bases, J shed 10 bases, and the junction held 11 bases outside the gene matches. The CDR3 consists of 16 residues. The CDR3 sequence: CASSLIGAGGFSPLHF. CDR3 in DNA: TGTGCCAGCAGTTTAATCGGGGCAGGGGGTTTCTCACCCCTCCACTTT.

This chain links TRBV5-1 with TRBJ1-2; unclear D gene. The V end was cut by 4 bases, the J end by 8 bases, with 15 bases between. Germline V gene data show CDR1 as SGHRS and CDR2 as YFSETQ. This CDR3 spans 13 amino acids. The CDR3 DNA reads as TGCGCCAGCAGCGACCTTACCTCCTTCGGCTACACCTTC. It specifies CASSDLTSFGYTF. The full variable domain, with the rest looked up from reference TRBV5-1 and TRBJ1-2, is KAGVTQTPRYLIKTRGQQVTLSCSPISGHRSVSWYQQTPGQGLQFLFEYFSETQRNKGNFPGRFSGRQFSNSRSEMNVSTLELGDSALYLCASSDLTSFGYTFGSGTRLTVV.

The V and J genes are TRBV4-3 and TRBJ1-2; 8 bases are a match to TRBD1. This CDR3 region has 16 residues. CDR1 and CDR2 from the germline V gene are LGHNA and YSLEER. With 0 bases clipped from V and 4 bases from J, the junction kept 7 bases outside the gene matches. CDR3 loop: CASSQEPSGGLYGYTF. The CDR3, as DNA: TGCGCCAGCAGCCAAGAGCCGTCAGGGGGCCTCTATGGCTACACCTTC.

This clonotype was recorded a few times. The V call is TRBV29-1, the J call TRBJ2-7; D assignment may be TRBD1 or TRBD2 (5 bases each). With 3 bases removed from V and 4 bases from J, the gap between germline ends came to 16 bases. The CDR3 is 14 residues long. From germline, CDR1 is SQVTM and CDR2 ANQGSEA. CDR3 coding DNA: TGCAGCGTTGAGCAGGGACCCCTAGGTTACGAGCAGTACTTC. Its protein is CSVEQGPLGYEQYF.

This chain joins TRBV6-6 and TRBJ2-3, with D unresolved. This CDR3 is built from 13 residues. From germline, CDR1 is MNHNY and CDR2 SVGAGI (reference sequence). V was shortened by 8 bases and J by 4 bases, with 13 bases between the two germline ends. This chain's CDR3 is CASGTDSADTQYF. The CDR3 DNA is TGTGCCAGCGGTACAGACTCTGCAGATACGCAGTATTTT.

This clonotype was counted a few times. This chain links TRBV7-9 with TRBJ2-7, with D possibly matching TRBD2 (6 bases). The germline V gene has CDR1 SEHNR and CDR2 FQNEAQ (reference sequence). The CDR3 sequence is 15 residues long. V was cut by 5 bases and J by 1 base, with 15 bases left in between. CDR3 residues: CASSPAWGRSYEQYF. The CDR3 DNA reads as TGTGCCAGCAGCCCTGCTTGGGGGAGGTCCTACGAGCAGTACTTC.

As concerns this clonotype: An end of the junction does not agree with germline; a read error may underlie this. The gene calls are TRBV6-5 and TRBJ1-1; D gene ambiguous. The CDR3 runs 16 residues. In germline, CDR1 is MNHEY, CDR2 SVGAGI. This chain's CDR3 is CASSYDVSVMNTEAFF. For the CDR3, the DNA is TGTGCCAGTAGTTACGACGTCTCAGTCATGAACACTGAAGCTTTCTTT.

This clonotype has more than one count but fewer than ten. This chain connects TRBV7-2 to TRBJ2-1; TRBD2 matches 7 bases. This CDR3 spans 15 amino acids. CDR1 is SGHTA and CDR2 is FQGNSA in the germline V gene. V trimming: 4 bases; J trimming: 4 bases; junction bases outside the gene matches: 7. CDR3 nucleotides: TGTGCCAGCAGCTCCCGCGGGGGAGAGTACAATGAGCAGTTCTTC. Its protein is CASSSRGGEYNEQFF.

The V and J genes are TRBV6-5 and TRBJ2-1, with 12 bases fitting TRBD2. J gave up 8 bases and V 4 bases, and 9 bases lay outside the gene matches. The CDR3 covers 16 residues. The germline V gene encodes CDR1 MNHEY and CDR2 SVGAGI. The CDR3 protein is CASSSLASGGAYEQFF. The DNA of the CDR3 is TGTGCCAGCAGTTCCTTGGCTAGCGGGGGGGCTTATGAGCAGTTCTTC.

The chain links TRBV7-7 to TRBJ2-5, with TRBD1 matching over 9 bases. Per germline, CDR1 SSHAT and CDR2 FNYEAQ (reference sequence). V dropped 5 bases and J dropped 2; count of bases not matched to a gene: 6. The length of the CDR3 is 15 residues. The CDR3 reads CASSLQTGGQETQYF. CDR3 sequence (DNA): TGTGCCAGCAGCCTGCAGACAGGGGGACAAGAGACCCAGTACTTC.

The rearrangement joins TRBV29-1 to TRBJ1-2; D call uncertain. The CDR3 length is 15 residues. The germline V and J ends were trimmed by 0 bases and 4 bases, with 15 bases remaining between them. The V gene's germline CDR1 is SQVTM and CDR2 ANQGSEA. The CDR3 bases are TGCAGCGTTGAAGATCGATTGGCCGCTGGCTATGGCTACACCTTC. Its translation is CSVEDRLAAGYGYTF.

The chain combines TRBV7-9 with TRBJ2-1; D possibly corresponds to TRBD1 (6 bases). The germline V gene encodes CDR1 SEHNR and CDR2 FQNEAQ (reference sequence). The V and J ends lost 0 bases and 10 bases respectively, with 10 bases between them. The CDR3 totals 13 residues. The CDR3 here is CASSLAGAREQFF. The DNA of the CDR3 is TGTGCCAGCAGCTTAGCGGGGGCGAGGGAGCAGTTCTTC.

This clonotype was counted ten times or more. This chain joins TRBV29-1 and TRBJ2-5; perhaps TRBD1 as D (5 bases). V was cut by 2 bases and J by 6 bases, with 19 bases left in between. Germline V gives CDR1 SQVTM, CDR2 ANQGSEA. The CDR3 covers 15 residues. CDR3 loop: CSVETATEPGKTQYF. CDR3 DNA sequence: TGCAGCGTTGAAACTGCGACAGAGCCTGGGAAGACCCAGTACTTC.

This clonotype was picked up a small number of times. V gene TRBV4-3 combines with J gene TRBJ2-1; the match to TRBD2 covers 8 bases. CDR1 is LGHNA, CDR2 YSLEER, per germline. V dropped 4 bases and J dropped 9; count of bases not matched to a gene: 8. This CDR3 spans 14 amino acids. The CDR3 DNA sequence: TGCGCCAGCAGCCCGGTGGGCCTAGCGGGTGAGCAGTTCTTC. Residues: CASSPVGLAGEQFF.

In the case of this clonotype: The germline gene is not matched at one end of the junction; a read error may be the cause. The gene calls are TRBV7-2 and TRBJ2-7, with D perhaps matching TRBD2 (6 bases). The CDR3 covers 12 residues. Germline V gene sequence: CDR1 SGHTA, CDR2 FQGNSA. The CDR3: CASSFGGAEQYF. CDR3 DNA sequence: TGCGCCAGCAGCTTCGGAGGGGCCGAGCAGTACTTC.

This chain links TRBV28 with TRBJ2-1; a weak D match, TRBD2 (5 bases). The V gene's germline CDR1 is MDHEN and CDR2 SYDVKM. The V gene lost 5 bases and the J gene lost 4 bases, with 18 bases spanning the gap. The CDR3 spans 16 residues. CDR3 bases: TGTGCCAGCAGTAGGAGAGGGTCTGCCCTTTACAATGAGCAGTTCTTC. Translation: CASSRRGSALYNEQFF.

The V call is TRBV7-9, the J call TRBJ1-2; no clear D gene. Germline lookup yields CDR1 SEHNR and CDR2 FQNEAQ (reference sequence). V was shortened by 5 bases and J by 4 bases, with 17 bases between the two germline ends. This CDR3 has 15 amino acids. The CDR3 sequence is CASSPTPGRAYGYTF. The CDR3, as DNA: TGTGCCAGCAGCCCCACACCCGGGCGCGCCTATGGCTACACCTTC.

The V gene is TRBV2, the J gene TRBJ2-3; the D is unclear. Trimming took off 2 bases at V and 8 bases at J, with 11 bases between the two ends. This CDR3 has 13 amino acids. Germline-derived CDR1 and CDR2 are SNHLY and FYNNEI. The CDR3 spells CASSELPARTQYF. CDR3 bases: TGTGCCAGCAGTGAATTGCCGGCCCGTACGCAGTATTTT.

The chain uses TRBV6-5 and TRBJ2-2, with D maybe TRBD1 (6 bases). The CDR3 contains 14 residues. The V end was cut by 6 bases, the J end by 1 base, with 9 bases between. CDR1 and CDR2 from the germline V gene are MNHEY and SVGAGI. The CDR3 bases are TGTGCCAGCAGAGAGACAGGGAACACCGGGGAGCTGTTTTTT. Its translation is CASRETGNTGELFF.

This sequence joins TRBV7-9 and TRBJ2-1, with D unresolved. V gave up 7 bases and J gave up 10 bases, with 20 bases separating them. The CDR3 has 14 residues. Germline V gene sequence: CDR1 SEHNR, CDR2 FQNEAQ (reference sequence). CDR3 DNA sequence: TGTGCCAGCAACTTCGGTCATCACAGCAACGAGCAGTTCTTC. Translating gives CASNFGHHSNEQFF.

This clonotype has more than one count but fewer than ten. V usage is TRBV12-3 or TRBV12-4 and J usage is TRBJ2-7; tentatively, D is TRBD1 (5 bases). V was clipped by 0 bases and J by 5 bases, with 8 bases between them. This CDR3 is built from 13 residues. The CDR3 DNA is TGTGCCAGCAGTTTAGCGACAGTCCACGAGCAGTACTTC. Translated: CASSLATVHEQYF.

V and J are TRBV7-8 and TRBJ2-1, with D perhaps TRBD1 (6 bases). The end of the DNA aligns better with TRBJ2-7, so the J call may be wrong. CDR1 and CDR2 from the germline V gene are SGHVS and FQNEAQ. The CDR3 spans 16 residues. CDR3 region: CASSLPTQGLYNEQYF. The CDR3 DNA is TGTGCCAGCAGCCTCCCCACACAGGGCTTGTACAATGAGCAGTACTTC.